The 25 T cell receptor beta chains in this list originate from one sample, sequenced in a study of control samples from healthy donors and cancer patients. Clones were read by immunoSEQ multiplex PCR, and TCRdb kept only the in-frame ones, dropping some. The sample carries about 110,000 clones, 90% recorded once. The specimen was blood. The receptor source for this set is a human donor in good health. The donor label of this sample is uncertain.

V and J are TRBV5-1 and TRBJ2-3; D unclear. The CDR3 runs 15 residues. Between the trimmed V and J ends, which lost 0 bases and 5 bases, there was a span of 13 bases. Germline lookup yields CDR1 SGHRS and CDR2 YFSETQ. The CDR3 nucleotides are TGCGCCAGCAGCTTGGCCAGATTGATGCAAGATACGCAGTATTTT. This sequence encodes CASSLARLMQDTQYF.

The CDR3 coding sequence is TGTGCCACCAGTGACGCGACAGGGGTAAGCAATCAGCCCCAGCATTTT. It specifies CATSDATGVSNQPQHF. The chain employs TRBV24-1 and TRBJ1-5, with 8 bases aligning to TRBD1. CDR3 length: 16 amino acids. CDR1 and CDR2 from the germline V gene are KGHDR and SFDVKD. V was pared by 4 bases and J by 1 base, with 5 bases of the junction left unmatched.

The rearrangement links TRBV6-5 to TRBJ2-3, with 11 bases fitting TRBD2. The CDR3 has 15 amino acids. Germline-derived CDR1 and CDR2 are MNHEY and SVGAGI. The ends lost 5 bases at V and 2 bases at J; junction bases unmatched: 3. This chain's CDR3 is CASSRSGGATDTQYF. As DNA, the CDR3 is TGTGCCAGCAGTCGTAGCGGGGGGGCCACAGATACGCAGTATTTT.

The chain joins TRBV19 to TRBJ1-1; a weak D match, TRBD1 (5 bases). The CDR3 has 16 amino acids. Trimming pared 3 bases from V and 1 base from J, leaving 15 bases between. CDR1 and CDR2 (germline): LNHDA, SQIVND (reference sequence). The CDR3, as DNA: TGTGCCAGTAGTATCCCCGGAAGGGGTCCGAACACTGAAGCTTTCTTT. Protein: CASSIPGRGPNTEAFF.

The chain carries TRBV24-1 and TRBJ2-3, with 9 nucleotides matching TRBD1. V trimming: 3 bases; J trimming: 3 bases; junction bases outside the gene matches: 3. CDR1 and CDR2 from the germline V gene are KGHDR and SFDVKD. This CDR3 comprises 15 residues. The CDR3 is CATSDTGQGTDTQYF. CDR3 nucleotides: TGTGCCACCAGTGATACGGGACAGGGAACAGATACGCAGTATTTT.

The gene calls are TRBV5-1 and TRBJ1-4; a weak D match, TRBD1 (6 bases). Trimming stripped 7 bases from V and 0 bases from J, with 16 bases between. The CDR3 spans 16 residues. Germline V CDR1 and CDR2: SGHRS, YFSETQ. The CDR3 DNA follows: TGCGCCAGCGGAACCGGGACATCGACAACTAATGAAAAACTGTTTTTT. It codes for CASGTGTSTTNEKLFF.

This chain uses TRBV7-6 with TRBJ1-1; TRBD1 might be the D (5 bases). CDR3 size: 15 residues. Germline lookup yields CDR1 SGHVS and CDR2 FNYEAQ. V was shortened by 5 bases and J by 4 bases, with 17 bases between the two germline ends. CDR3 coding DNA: TGTGCCAGCAGCAAAAGATCCAGGGACTTCACTGAAGCTTTCTTT. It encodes CASSKRSRDFTEAFF.

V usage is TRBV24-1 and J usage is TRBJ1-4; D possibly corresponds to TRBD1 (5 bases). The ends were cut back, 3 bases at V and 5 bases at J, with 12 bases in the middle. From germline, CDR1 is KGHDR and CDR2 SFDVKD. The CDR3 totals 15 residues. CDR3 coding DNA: TGTGCCACCAGTGATCCGGGACGGGGGAATGAAAAACTGTTTTTT. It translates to CATSDPGRGNEKLFF.

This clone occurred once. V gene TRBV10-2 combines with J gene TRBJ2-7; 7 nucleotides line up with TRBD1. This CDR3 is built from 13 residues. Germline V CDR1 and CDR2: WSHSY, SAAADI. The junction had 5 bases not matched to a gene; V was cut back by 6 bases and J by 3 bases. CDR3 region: CASRRGQVYEQYF. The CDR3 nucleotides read TGCGCCAGCAGGAGAGGACAGGTCTACGAGCAGTACTTC.

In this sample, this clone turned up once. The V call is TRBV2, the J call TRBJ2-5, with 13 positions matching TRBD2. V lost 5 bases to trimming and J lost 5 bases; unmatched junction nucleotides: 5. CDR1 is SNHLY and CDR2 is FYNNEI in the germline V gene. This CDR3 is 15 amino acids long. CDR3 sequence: CASSQLAGGRETQYF. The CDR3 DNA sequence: TGTGCCAGCAGTCAACTAGCGGGGGGGCGGGAGACCCAGTACTTC. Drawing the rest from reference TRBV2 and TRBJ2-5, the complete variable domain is EPEVTQTPSHQVTQMGQEVILRCVPISNHLYFYWYRQILGQKVEFLVSFYNNEISEKSEIFDDQFSVERPDGSNFTLKIRSTKLEDSAMYFCASSQLAGGRETQYFGPGTRLLVL.

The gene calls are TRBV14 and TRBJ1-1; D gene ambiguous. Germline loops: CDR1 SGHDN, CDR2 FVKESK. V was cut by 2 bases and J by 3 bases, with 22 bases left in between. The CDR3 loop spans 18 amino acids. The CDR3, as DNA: TGTGCCAGCAGCCAAATTATTCCGGGAACCCCCTTTGACACTGAAGCTTTCTTT. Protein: CASSQIIPGTPFDTEAFF.

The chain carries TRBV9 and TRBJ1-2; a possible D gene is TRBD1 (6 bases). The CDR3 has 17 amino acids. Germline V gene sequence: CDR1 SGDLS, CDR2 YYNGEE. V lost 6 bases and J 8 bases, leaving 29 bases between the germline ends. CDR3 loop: CASIPLPPLTGIGGYTF. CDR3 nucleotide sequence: TGTGCCAGCATTCCTCTCCCTCCCCTGACAGGTATCGGGGGCTACACCTTC.

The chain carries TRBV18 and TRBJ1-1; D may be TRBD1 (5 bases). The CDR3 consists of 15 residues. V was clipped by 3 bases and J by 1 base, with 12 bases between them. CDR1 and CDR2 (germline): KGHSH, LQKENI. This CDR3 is CASSPSQGRNTEAFF. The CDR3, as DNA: TGTGCCAGCTCACCCTCGCAGGGTCGGAACACTGAAGCTTTCTTT.

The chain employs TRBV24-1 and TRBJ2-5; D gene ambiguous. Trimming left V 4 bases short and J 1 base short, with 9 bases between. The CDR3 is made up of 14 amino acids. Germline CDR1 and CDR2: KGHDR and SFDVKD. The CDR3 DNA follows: TGTGCCACCAGTGAAGCGAGCGCCCAAGAGACCCAGTACTTC. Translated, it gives CATSEASAQETQYF.

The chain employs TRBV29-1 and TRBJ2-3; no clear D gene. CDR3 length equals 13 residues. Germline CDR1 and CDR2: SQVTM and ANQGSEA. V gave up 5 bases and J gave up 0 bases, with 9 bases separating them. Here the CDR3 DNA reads TGCAGCGTTCTGCTACCCAGCACAGATACGCAGTATTTT. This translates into CSVLLPSTDTQYF.

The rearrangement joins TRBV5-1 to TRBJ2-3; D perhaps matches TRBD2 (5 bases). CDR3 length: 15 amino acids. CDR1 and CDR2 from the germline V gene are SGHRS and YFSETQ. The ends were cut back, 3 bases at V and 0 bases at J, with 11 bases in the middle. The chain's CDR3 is CASSSPADSTDTQYF. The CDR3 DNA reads TGCGCCAGCAGCTCCCCAGCGGATAGCACAGATACGCAGTATTTT.

CDR3 sequence (DNA): TGCGCCAGCAGCGGGGGTGATACAGGGGATACGCAGTATTTT. This sequence encodes CASSGGDTGDTQYF. This sequence joins TRBV5-1 and TRBJ2-3, with D possibly TRBD1 on 6 matching bases. Trimming removed 4 bases at V and 6 bases at J, with 15 bases between. CDR1 and CDR2 from the germline V gene are SGHRS and YFSETQ. This CDR3 comprises 14 residues.

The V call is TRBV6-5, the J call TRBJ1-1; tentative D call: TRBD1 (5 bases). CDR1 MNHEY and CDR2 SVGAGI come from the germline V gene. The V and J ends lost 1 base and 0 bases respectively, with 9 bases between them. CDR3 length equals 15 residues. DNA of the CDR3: TGTGCCAGCAGTTACTGGGGGAGGTTGAACACTGAAGCTTTCTTT. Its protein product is CASSYWGRLNTEAFF.

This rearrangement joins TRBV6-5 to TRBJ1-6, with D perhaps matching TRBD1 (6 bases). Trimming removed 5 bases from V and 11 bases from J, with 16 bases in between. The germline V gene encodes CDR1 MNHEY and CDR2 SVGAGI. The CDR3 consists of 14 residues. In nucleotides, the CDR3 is TGTGCCAGCAGTACCGACAGGTCAAGGGCACCCCTCCACTTT. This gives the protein CASSTDRSRAPLHF.

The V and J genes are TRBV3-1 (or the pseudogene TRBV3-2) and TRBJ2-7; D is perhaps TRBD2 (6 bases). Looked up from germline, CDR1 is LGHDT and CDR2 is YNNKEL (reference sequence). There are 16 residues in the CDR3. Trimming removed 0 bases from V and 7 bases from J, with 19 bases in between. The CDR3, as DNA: TGTGCCAGCAGCCAAGAGGGGGGTATGGTGTCAGGGGAGCAGTACGTC. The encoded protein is CASSQEGGMVSGEQYV.

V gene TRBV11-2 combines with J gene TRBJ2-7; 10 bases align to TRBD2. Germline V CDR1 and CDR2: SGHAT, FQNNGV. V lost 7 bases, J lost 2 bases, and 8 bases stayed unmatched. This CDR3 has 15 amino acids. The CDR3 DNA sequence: TGTGCCAGCATCGATGTAGCGGGGGGTCCCTACGAGCAGTACTTC. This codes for CASIDVAGGPYEQYF.

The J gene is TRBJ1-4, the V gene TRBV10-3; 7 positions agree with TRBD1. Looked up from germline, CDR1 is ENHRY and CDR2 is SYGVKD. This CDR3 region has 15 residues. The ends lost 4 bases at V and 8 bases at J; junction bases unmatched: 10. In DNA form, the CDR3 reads TGTGCCATCAGTGGCGGACAGGCTTCAGGAGAAAAACTGTTTTTT. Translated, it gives CAISGGQASGEKLFF.

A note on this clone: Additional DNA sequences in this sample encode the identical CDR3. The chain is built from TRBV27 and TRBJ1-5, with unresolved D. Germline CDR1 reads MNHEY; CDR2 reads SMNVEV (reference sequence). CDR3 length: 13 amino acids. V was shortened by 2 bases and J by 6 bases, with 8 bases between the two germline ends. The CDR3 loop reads CASSLDWSQPQHF. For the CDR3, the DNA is TGTGCCAGCAGTTTAGATTGGAGTCAGCCCCAGCATTTT.

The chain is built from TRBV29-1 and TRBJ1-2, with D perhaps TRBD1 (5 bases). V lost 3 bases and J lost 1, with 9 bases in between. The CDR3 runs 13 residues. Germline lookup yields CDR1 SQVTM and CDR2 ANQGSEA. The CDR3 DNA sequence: TGCAGCGTTGACCAGGGTATTAACTATGGCTACACCTTC. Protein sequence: CSVDQGINYGYTF.

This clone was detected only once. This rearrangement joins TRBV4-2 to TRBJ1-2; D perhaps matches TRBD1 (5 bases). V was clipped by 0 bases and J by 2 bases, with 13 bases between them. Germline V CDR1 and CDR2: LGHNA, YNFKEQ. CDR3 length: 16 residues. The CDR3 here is CASSQDRRGLNYGYTF. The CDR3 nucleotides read TGTGCCAGCAGCCAAGATCGTAGGGGTCTCAACTATGGCTACACCTTC.